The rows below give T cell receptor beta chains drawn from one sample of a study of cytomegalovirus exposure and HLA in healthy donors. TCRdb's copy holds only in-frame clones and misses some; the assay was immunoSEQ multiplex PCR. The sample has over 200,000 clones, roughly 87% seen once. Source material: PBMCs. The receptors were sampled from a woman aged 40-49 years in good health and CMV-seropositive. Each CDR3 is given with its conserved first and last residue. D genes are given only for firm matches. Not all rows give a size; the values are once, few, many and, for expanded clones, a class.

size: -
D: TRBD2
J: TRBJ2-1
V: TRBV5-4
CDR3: CASSRLAGDNEQFF
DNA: TGTGCCAGCAGCCGACTAGCGGGGGACAATGAGCAGTTCTTC

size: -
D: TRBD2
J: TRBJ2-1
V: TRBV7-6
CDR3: CASSSRLAGYNEQFF
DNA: TGTGCCAGCAGCTCCCGACTAGCGGGATACAATGAGCAGTTCTTC

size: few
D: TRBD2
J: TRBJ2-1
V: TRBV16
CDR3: CASSQVELAGGSHEQFF
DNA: TGTGCCAGCAGCCAAGTGGAACTAGCGGGAGGAAGCCATGAGCAGTTCTTC

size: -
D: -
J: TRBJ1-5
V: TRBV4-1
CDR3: CASSPSAQSNQPQHF
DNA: TGCGCCAGCAGCCCTTCCGCACAGAGCAATCAGCCCCAGCATTTT

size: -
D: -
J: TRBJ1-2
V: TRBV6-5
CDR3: CASSYSSSGYTF
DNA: TGTGCCAGCAGTTACTCGAGTTCTGGCTACACCTTC

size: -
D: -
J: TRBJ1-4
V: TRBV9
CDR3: CASSVDAGTNEKLFF
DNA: TGTGCCAGCAGCGTAGACGCGGGGACTAATGAAAAACTGTTTTTT

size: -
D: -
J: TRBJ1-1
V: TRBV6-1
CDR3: CASSPQGNTEAFF
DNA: TGTGCCAGCAGCCCACAGGGGAACACTGAAGCTTTCTTT

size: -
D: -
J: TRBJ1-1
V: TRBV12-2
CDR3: CASRLGGGIKDLNTEAFF
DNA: TGTGCAAGTCGCTTAGGCGGGGGGATAAAAGACTTGAACACTGAAGCTTTCTTT

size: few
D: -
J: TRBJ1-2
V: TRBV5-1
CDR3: CASSEEGAYGYTF
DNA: TGCGCCAGCAGCGAGGAGGGAGCCTATGGCTACACCTTC

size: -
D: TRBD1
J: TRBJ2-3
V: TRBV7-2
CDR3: CASSLGTGVSTDTQYF
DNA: TGTGCCAGCAGCTTAGGGACAGGGGTTAGCACAGATACGCAGTATTTT

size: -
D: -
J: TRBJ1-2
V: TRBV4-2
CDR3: CASSQDWSGKYGYTF
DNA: TGTGCCAGCAGCCAAGATTGGTCGGGAAAGTATGGCTACACCTTC

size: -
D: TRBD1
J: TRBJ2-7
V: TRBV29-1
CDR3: CSVGGTGAYEQYF
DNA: TGCAGCGTTGGGGGGACAGGGGCCTACGAGCAGTACTTC

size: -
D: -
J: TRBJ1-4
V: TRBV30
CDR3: CAWSVLPGKGEKLFF
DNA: TGTGCCTGGAGTGTACTCCCAGGGAAGGGTGAAAAACTGTTTTTT

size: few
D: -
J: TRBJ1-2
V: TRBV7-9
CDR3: CASSLEQGYGYTF
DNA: TGTGCCAGCAGCTTAGAGCAGGGCTATGGCTACACCTTC

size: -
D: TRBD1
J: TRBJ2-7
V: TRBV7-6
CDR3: CASSGRTGGQGEQYF
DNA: TGTGCCAGCAGCGGACGGACAGGTGGACAGGGGGAGCAGTACTTC

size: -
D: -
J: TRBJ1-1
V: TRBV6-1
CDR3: CASVLGGNTEAFF
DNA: TGTGCCAGCGTACTAGGTGGGAACACTGAAGCTTTCTTT

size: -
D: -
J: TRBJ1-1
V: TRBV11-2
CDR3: CASRRGHLLGQQNTEAFF
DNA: TGTGCCAGCAGACGTGGACACCTCCTGGGGCAACAGAACACTGAAGCTTTCTTT

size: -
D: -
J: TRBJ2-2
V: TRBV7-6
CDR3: CASSLEGSPRELFF
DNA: TGTGCCAGCAGCTTAGAGGGGTCCCCCCGGGAGCTGTTTTTT

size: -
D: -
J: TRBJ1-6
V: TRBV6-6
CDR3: CASSFQGENSPLHF
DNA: TGTGCCAGCAGTTTCCAGGGTGAGAATTCACCCCTCCACTTT

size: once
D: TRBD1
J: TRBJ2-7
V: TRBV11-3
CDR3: CASSASDRAGYEQYF
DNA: TGTGCCAGCAGCGCTTCCGACAGGGCAGGATACGAGCAGTACTTC

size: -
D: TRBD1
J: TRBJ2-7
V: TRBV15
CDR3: CATSRGQGPISYEQYF
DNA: TGTGCCACCAGCAGAGGACAGGGGCCAATCTCCTACGAGCAGTACTTC

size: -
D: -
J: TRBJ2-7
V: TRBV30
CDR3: CAWSRAGAGEQYF
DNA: TGTGCCTGGAGTAGGGCAGGGGCGGGCGAGCAGTACTTC

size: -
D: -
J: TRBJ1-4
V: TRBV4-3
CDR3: CASSQELNDPTNEKLFF
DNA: TGCGCCAGCAGCCAAGAACTAAACGATCCAACTAATGAAAAACTGTTTTTT

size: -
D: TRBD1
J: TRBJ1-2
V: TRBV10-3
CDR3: CAITSGTGLHYGYTF
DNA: TGTGCCATCACCTCCGGGACAGGGCTTCACTATGGCTACACCTTC

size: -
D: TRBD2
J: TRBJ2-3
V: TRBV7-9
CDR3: CASSLPGLAGGGNTQYF
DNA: TGTGCCAGCAGCTTGCCCGGACTAGCGGGGGGCGGGAATACGCAGTATTTT

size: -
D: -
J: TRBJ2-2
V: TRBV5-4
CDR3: CASSNRDTTGELFF
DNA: TGTGCCAGCAGCAACCGGGACACCACCGGGGAGCTGTTTTTT

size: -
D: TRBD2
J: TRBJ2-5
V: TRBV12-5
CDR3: CASGLPTGLAEETQYF
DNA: TGTGCTAGTGGTCTCCCTACGGGACTAGCGGAAGAGACCCAGTACTTC

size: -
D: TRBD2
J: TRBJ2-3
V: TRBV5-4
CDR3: CASSLGGSSGSRTDTQYF
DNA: TGTGCCAGCAGCTTGGGGGGGTCTAGCGGGAGCCGCACAGATACGCAGTATTTT

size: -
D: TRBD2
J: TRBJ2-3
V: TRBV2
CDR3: CASSFGLAGGTDTQYF
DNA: TGTGCCAGCAGTTTTGGACTAGCGGGGGGCACAGATACGCAGTATTTT

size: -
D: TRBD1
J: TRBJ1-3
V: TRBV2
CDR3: CASSRQGGTLNTIYF
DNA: TGTGCCAGCAGTAGACAGGGGGGGACCTTAAACACCATATATTTT

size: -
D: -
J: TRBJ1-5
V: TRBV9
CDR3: CASSVGESNQPQHF
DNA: TGTGCCAGCAGCGTAGGAGAGAGCAATCAGCCCCAGCATTTT

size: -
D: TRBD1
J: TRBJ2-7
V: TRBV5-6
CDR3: CASSSGTGSHEQYF
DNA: TGTGCCAGCAGCTCCGGGACAGGGAGCCACGAGCAGTACTTC

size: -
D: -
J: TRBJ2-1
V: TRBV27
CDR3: CASSFRDSTYNEQFF
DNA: TGTGCCAGCAGTTTCCGGGACTCCACCTACAATGAGCAGTTCTTC

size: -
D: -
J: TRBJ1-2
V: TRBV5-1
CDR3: CASSPQEGRRGYTF
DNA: TGCGCCAGCAGCCCCCAGGAGGGGAGGCGTGGCTACACCTTC

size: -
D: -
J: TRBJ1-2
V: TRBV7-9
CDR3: CASSLGGAGYGYTF
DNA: TGTGCCAGCAGCCTGGGAGGGGCCGGCTATGGCTACACCTTC

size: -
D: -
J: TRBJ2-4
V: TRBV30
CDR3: CAWKPGLAKNIQYF
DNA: TGTGCCTGGAAGCCAGGGTTGGCCAAAAACATTCAGTACTTC

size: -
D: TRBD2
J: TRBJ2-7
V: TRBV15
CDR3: CATSTAGGTYEQYF
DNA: TGTGCCACCAGCACAGCGGGGGGAACCTACGAGCAGTACTTC

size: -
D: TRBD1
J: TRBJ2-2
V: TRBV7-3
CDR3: CASSFVGGQGVGELFF
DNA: TGTGCCAGCAGCTTCGTAGGGGGACAGGGGGTCGGGGAGCTGTTTTTT

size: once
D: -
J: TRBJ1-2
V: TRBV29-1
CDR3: CSVEGWQGKGYTF
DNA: TGCAGCGTTGAAGGGTGGCAGGGTAAGGGCTACACCTTC

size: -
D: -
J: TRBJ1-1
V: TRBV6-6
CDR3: CASNQEMNTEAFF
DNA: TGTGCCAGCAATCAGGAAATGAACACTGAAGCTTTCTTT